One T cell receptor (beta chain) is described in this entry. The sample originates from a study of T cell changes during pregnancy in multiple sclerosis. Generated by immunoSEQ multiplex PCR, the TCRdb table keeps only in-frame clones and is missing some. Here the sample spans under 110,000 clones, about 90% being singletons. Germline CDR1 and CDR2: SGHRS and YFSETQ. The CDR3 has 14 amino acids. V lost 0 bases and J lost 2, with 9 bases in between. This receptor was identified in a female donor with multiple sclerosis, enrolled in a pregnancy study. Specimen: peripheral blood, collected after pregnancy. This chain links TRBV5-1 with TRBJ2-7; possibly TRBD1 for D (5 bases). In nucleotides, the CDR3 is TGCGCCAGCAGCTTGGACAGGACCCCCTACGAGCAGTACTTC. This encodes CASSLDRTPYEQYF.